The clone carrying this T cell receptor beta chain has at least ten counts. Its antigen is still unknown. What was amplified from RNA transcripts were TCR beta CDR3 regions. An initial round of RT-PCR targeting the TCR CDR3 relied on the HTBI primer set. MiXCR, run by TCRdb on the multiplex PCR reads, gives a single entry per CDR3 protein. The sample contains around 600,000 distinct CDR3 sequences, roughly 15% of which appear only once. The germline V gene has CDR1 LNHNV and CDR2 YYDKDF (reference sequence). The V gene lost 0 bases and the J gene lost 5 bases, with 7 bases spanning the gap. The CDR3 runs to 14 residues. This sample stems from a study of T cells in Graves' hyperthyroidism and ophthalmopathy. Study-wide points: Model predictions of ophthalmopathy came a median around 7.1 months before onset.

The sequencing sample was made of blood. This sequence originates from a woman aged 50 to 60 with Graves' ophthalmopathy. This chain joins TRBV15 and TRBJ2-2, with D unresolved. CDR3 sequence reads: CATSRDRGTGELFF. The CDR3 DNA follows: TGTGCCACCAGCAGAGATCGAGGTACCGGGGAGCTGTTTTTT.